Listed below are T cell receptor beta chains from one sample, sequenced in a study of PD-L1 blockade in urothelial cancer. Measured with immunoSEQ multiplex PCR; TCRdb has only the in-frame clones, and not every one. The sample records fewer than 45,000 clones, around 34% being singletons. This sample comprised tumor tissue, obtained before atezolizumab (anti-PD-L1) treatment. The receptors here all came from a man between 60 and 75 years old with urothelial cancer. CDR3s include the opening cysteine and the closing phenylalanine or tryptophan. A D gene is named only where the DNA matches it firmly. A row's size may be missing; if present it is once, few, many or a size class.

D	J	size	V	CDR3	DNA
TRBD2	TRBJ2-7	many	TRBV27	CASSLGGLANSYEQYF	TGTGCCAGCAGTTTAGGAGGACTAGCGAACTCCTACGAGCAGTACTTC
NA	TRBJ1-1	NA	TRBV6-8	CASSYISGTEAFF	TGTGCCAGCAGTTACATATCTGGGACTGAAGCTTTCTTT
NA	TRBJ2-4	NA	TRBV6-7	CASSGQTGDIAKNIQYF	TGTGCCAGCAGTGGACAGACAGGAGACATAGCCAAAAACATTCAGTACTTC
TRBD2	TRBJ2-1	few	TRBV9	CASSAHGLAGINEQFF	TGTGCCAGCAGCGCCCACGGACTAGCGGGGATAAATGAGCAGTTCTTC
NA	TRBJ2-5	NA	TRBV29-1	CSVVVQGVPETQYF	TGCAGCGTTGTGGTACAGGGTGTACCAGAGACCCAGTACTTC
NA	TRBJ2-3	few	TRBV11-3	CASSLSAGTDTQYF	TGTGCCAGCAGCTTAAGCGCAGGCACAGATACGCAGTATTTT
NA	TRBJ1-1	many	TRBV11-3	CASSLEHPGTEAFF	TGTGCCAGCAGCTTAGAACACCCGGGGACTGAAGCTTTCTTT
NA	TRBJ2-1	many	TRBV6-8	CATRSEANLSEQFF	TGTGCCACCCGGTCCGAGGCTAACTTGAGTGAGCAGTTCTTC
NA	TRBJ1-2	NA	TRBV19	CATRLSNYGYTF	TGTGCCACCCGACTTTCTAACTATGGCTACACCTTC
NA	TRBJ2-3	few	TRBV10-2	CASSGMGRGTDTQYF	TGCGCCAGCAGTGGAATGGGGCGGGGCACAGATACGCAGTATTTT
TRBD1	TRBJ1-3	few	TRBV5-1	CASSRTPGQGAGSGNTIYF	TGCGCCAGCAGCAGGACACCGGGACAGGGGGCTGGGTCTGGAAACACCATATATTTT
NA	TRBJ2-2	few	TRBV23-1	CASRGRDARNTGELFF	TGCGCCAGCAGGGGACGGGACGCCCGGAACACCGGGGAGCTGTTTTTT
TRBD1	TRBJ1-1	few	TRBV10-2	CASSATGVNTEAFF	TGCGCCAGCAGTGCGACAGGGGTGAACACTGAAGCTTTCTTT
NA	TRBJ1-1	NA	TRBV19	CASSRTQIMNTEAFF	TGTGCCAGTAGTCGGACACAAATCATGAACACTGAAGCTTTCTTT
NA	TRBJ1-1	NA	TRBV19	CASRQMNTEAFF	TGTGCCAGTAGACAAATGAACACTGAAGCTTTCTTT
TRBD1	TRBJ1-6	NA	TRBV4-1	CASSQDVGQGRSPLHF	TGCGCCAGCAGCCAAGATGTGGGACAGGGCCGCTCACCCCTCCACTTT
NA	TRBJ1-4	NA	TRBV5-1	CASSLQPNRAGSEKLFF	TGCGCCAGCAGCCTACAACCGAACAGGGCTGGGAGTGAAAAACTGTTTTTT
NA	TRBJ1-1	NA	TRBV28	CASSRRVMNTEAFF	TGTGCCAGCAGCCGCAGGGTAATGAACACTGAAGCTTTCTTT
TRBD1	TRBJ2-7	NA	TRBV15	CASDWRGTGDEQYF	TGTGCATCCGACTGGAGGGGGACAGGGGACGAGCAGTACTTC
TRBD2	TRBJ2-3	many	TRBV11-3	CASSLEGRGGLSTQYF	TGTGCCAGCAGCTTGGAAGGGCGGGGGGGCTTGTCGACGCAGTATTTT
NA	TRBJ2-2	few	TRBV7-1	CASSKVASGELFF	TGTGCCAGCAGTAAAGTAGCGTCCGGGGAGCTGTTTTTT
TRBD1	TRBJ1-5	few	TRBV6-8	CASKGQGAGQPQHF	TGTGCCAGTAAGGGACAGGGGGCAGGTCAGCCCCAGCATTTT
NA	TRBJ2-2	few	TRBV9	CASSVQSGVGELFF	TGTGCCAGCAGCGTACAATCCGGTGTGGGGGAGCTGTTTTTT
NA	TRBJ1-5	few	TRBV28	CASSTAFNQPQHF	TGTGCCAGCAGTACAGCCTTCAATCAGCCCCAGCATTTT
NA	TRBJ1-2	few	TRBV6-8	CAISEPEVAHIGGYTF	TGTGCCATCAGCGAGCCAGAGGTGGCGCATATTGGTGGCTACACCTTC
TRBD1	TRBJ1-5	NA	TRBV19	CASTERGPYQPQHF	TGTGCCAGTACTGAGAGGGGGCCGTATCAGCCCCAGCATTTT
TRBD1	TRBJ1-4	NA	TRBV25-1	CASSVYSGGSNEKLFF	TGTGCCAGCAGTGTATACTCAGGGGGCAGTAATGAAAAACTGTTTTTT
NA	TRBJ2-5	NA	TRBV7-6	CASSLVGGRNQETQYF	TGTGCCAGCAGCTTGGTAGGGGGGAGGAACCAAGAGACCCAGTACTTC
NA	TRBJ2-3	NA	TRBV5-1	CASSPDFTDSGATQYF	TGCGCCAGCAGCCCCGACTTTACAGATTCAGGAGCTACGCAGTATTTT
NA	TRBJ1-5	NA	TRBV9	CASSVRLDQPQHF	TGTGCCAGCAGTGTAAGGTTGGATCAGCCCCAGCATTTT
TRBD1	TRBJ1-1	NA	TRBV25-1	CASRGQGADTEAFF	TGTGCCAGCAGAGGACAGGGGGCGGACACTGAAGCTTTCTTT
NA	TRBJ1-6	few	TRBV15	CATSREGTPTMALHF	TGTGCCACCAGCAGAGAGGGGACCCCAACTATGGCCCTCCACTTT
TRBD2	TRBJ2-7	many	TRBV7-1	CASSFGLGNSYEQYF	TGTGCCAGCAGCTTCGGACTAGGCAACTCCTACGAGCAGTACTTC
NA	TRBJ1-1	NA	TRBV10-3	CAIRDLQGGAEAFF	TGTGCCATCAGAGACCTACAGGGAGGGGCTGAAGCTTTCTTT
NA	TRBJ2-1	once	TRBV28	CASSPDPGASHEQFF	TGTGCCAGCAGTCCCGACCCAGGTGCGTCCCATGAGCAGTTCTTC
TRBD1	TRBJ2-5	NA	TRBV19	CASSTTGTVLQETQYF	TGTGCCAGTAGTACCACCGGGACAGTACTTCAAGAGACCCAGTACTTC
NA	TRBJ1-5	NA	TRBV1	CASSQLVRNQPQHF	TGCGCCAGCAGCCAACTGGTTCGCAATCAGCCCCAGCATTTT
NA	TRBJ2-1	few	TRBV6-9	CASSMGGPYNEQFF	TGTGCCAGCAGTATGGGGGGCCCCTACAATGAGCAGTTCTTC
NA	TRBJ1-2	NA	TRBV30	CAWSLTVLFNYGYTF	TGTGCCTGGAGCCTCACAGTACTCTTTAACTATGGCTACACCTTC
NA	TRBJ2-3	NA	TRBV11-3	CASSGLERRTDTQYF	TGTGCCAGCAGCGGGCTAGAGCGGCGCACAGATACGCAGTATTTT
TRBD2	TRBJ2-1	NA	TRBV11-3	CASSSGGFSYNEQFF	TGTGCCAGCAGCTCCGGGGGGTTCTCCTACAATGAGCAGTTCTTC
TRBD1	TRBJ1-2	many	TRBV6-8	CASRTGGRYGYTF	TGTGCCAGCAGGACAGGGGGCCGCTATGGCTACACCTTC
NA	TRBJ1-5	once	TRBV29-1	CSVRGGDSNQPQHF	TGCAGCGTTCGCGGGGGGGATAGCAATCAGCCCCAGCATTTT
TRBD1	TRBJ1-5	few	TRBV28	CASSFPTGGGNQPQHF	TGTGCCAGCAGTTTCCCCACAGGGGGTGGTAATCAGCCCCAGCATTTT
TRBD1	TRBJ1-3	NA	TRBV19	CASSIDWTGTGNTIYF	TGTGCCAGTAGTATAGATTGGACAGGGACTGGAAACACCATATATTTT
NA	TRBJ1-3	few	TRBV6-8	CASTTSGTGNTIYF	TGTGCCAGCACCACCAGCGGCACTGGAAACACCATATATTTT
TRBD1	TRBJ1-1	NA	TRBV15	CATSADRGPLAEAFF	TGTGCCACCAGCGCGGACAGGGGGCCCCTCGCTGAAGCTTTCTTT
NA	TRBJ1-1	NA	TRBV30	CAWRRTDGRTEAFF	TGTGCCTGGAGACGGACGGATGGACGCACTGAAGCTTTCTTT
TRBD1	TRBJ2-5	NA	TRBV29-1	CSEGDRGETQYF	TGCAGCGAGGGCGACAGGGGCGAGACCCAGTACTTC
NA	TRBJ2-6	NA	TRBV7-7	CASSFLGGAVPSGANVLTF	TGTGCCAGCAGCTTTCTTGGGGGGGCGGTTCCCTCTGGGGCCAACGTCCTGACTTTC
NA	TRBJ1-3	NA	TRBV18	CASSPDSFLSGNTIYF	TGTGCCAGCTCTCCGGACAGCTTTCTCTCTGGAAACACCATATATTTT
NA	TRBJ2-3	few	TRBV7-5	CASSLVGGTDTQYF	TGTGCCAGCAGCTTAGTGGGGGGCACAGATACGCAGTATTTT
NA	TRBJ1-2	few	TRBV2	CASSSTGSYGYTF	TGTGCCAGCAGTTCGACAGGATCCTATGGCTACACCTTC
NA	TRBJ2-5	few	TRBV6-8	CASRTGPKETQYF	TGTGCCAGCAGAACCGGACCGAAAGAGACCCAGTACTTC
TRBD1	TRBJ1-5	NA	TRBV10-3	CAISEGRGGSSNQPQHF	TGTGCCATCAGTGAGGGCAGGGGGGGAAGTAGCAATCAGCCCCAGCATTTT
TRBD1	TRBJ1-2	NA	TRBV19	CASTSPRDRGFYGYTF	TGTGCCAGCACCTCCCCCCGGGACAGAGGATTCTATGGCTACACCTTC
TRBD2	TRBJ2-3	NA	TRBV23-1	CASSLGTTYTDTQYF	TGCGCCAGCAGCCTCGGGACTACCTACACAGATACGCAGTATTTT
TRBD1	TRBJ2-3	NA	TRBV29-1	CSKTGTGRDTQYF	TGCAGCAAAACCGGGACAGGGCGTGATACGCAGTATTTT